This TCR beta chain was observed in a study of PD-L1 blockade in urothelial cancer. This sample's time point: pretreatment peripheral blood. Patients were diagnosed with urothelial carcinoma, either locally advanced or metastatic. Libraries were prepared by immunoSEQ multiplex PCR; TCRdb keeps only in-frame clonotypes and omits some of them. The sample holds around 100,000 clones, nearly 90% seen once. V gave up 4 bases and J gave up 1 base; unmatched junction bases: 3. The CDR3 length is 13 residues. Germline-derived CDR1 and CDR2 are GTSNPN and SVGIG (reference sequence). The sample here was PBMCs, taken around atezolizumab (anti-PD-L1) treatment. The chain combines TRBV30 with TRBJ1-1, with TRBD1 identical over 7 bases. This receptor was obtained from a man between 60 and 75 years old with urothelial cancer. The CDR3 here is CAWTGGTNTEAFF. CDR3 coding DNA: TGTGCCTGGACAGGGGGGACGAACACTGAAGCTTTCTTT.